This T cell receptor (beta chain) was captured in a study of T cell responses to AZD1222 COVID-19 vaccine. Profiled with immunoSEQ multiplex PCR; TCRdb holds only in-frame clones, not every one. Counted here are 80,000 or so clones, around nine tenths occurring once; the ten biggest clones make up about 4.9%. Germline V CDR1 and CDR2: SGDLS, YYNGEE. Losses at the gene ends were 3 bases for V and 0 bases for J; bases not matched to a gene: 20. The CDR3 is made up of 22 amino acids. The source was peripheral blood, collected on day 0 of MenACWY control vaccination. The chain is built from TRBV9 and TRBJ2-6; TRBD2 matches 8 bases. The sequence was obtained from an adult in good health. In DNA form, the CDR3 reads TGTGCCAGCAGCGCCCACTCGGGCGGGAGGTCCCTTCTTGCCTCTGGGGCCAACGTCCTGACTTTC. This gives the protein CASSAHSGGRSLLASGANVLTF.